This T cell receptor (beta chain) was sequenced during a study of blood T cell repertoires in COVID-19. Looking at the study overall: Samples came from the United States, Italy and Spain, spanning acute and convalescent COVID-19. T cells, B-cell-depleted T cells, or PBMCs provided the cDNA or gDNA that served as material.

Per the original methods: Scientists estimated how many nucleated cells there were by amplifying reference gene primers. Generated by immunoSEQ multiplex PCR, the TCRdb table keeps only in-frame clones and is missing some. The V and J calls and the clone size are those of that table, but D and trimming were determined from the DNA. The sample holds some 120,000 clones; 70% to 90% are singletons and the top ten take 3% to 4%. The receptor's source is a woman aged 55-70 years with acute or convalescent COVID-19. The sample consisted of peripheral blood.

The CDR3 protein is CASSTRGEYTEAFF. The CDR3 DNA reads TGTGCCAGCTCAACCAGGGGAGAATACACTGAAGCTTTCTTT. The V call is TRBV18, the J call TRBJ1-1, with D possibly being TRBD1 (6 bases). Trimming took off 5 bases at V and 3 bases at J, with 13 bases between the two ends. CDR3 length equals 14 residues. Germline V gene sequence: CDR1 KGHSH, CDR2 LQKENI.